The entry below describes one T cell receptor (beta chain). The same CDR3 can be traced to other DNA sequences in this sample. Germline loops: CDR1 LNHDA, CDR2 SQIVND (reference sequence). Trimming removed 5 bases at V and 4 bases at J, with 18 bases between. CDR3 size: 16 residues. This entry is derived from a study of OX40 agonist ivuxolimab in advanced cancers. Only in-frame clones appear in the TCRdb table, and some are missing; sequencing was by immunoSEQ multiplex PCR. The sample yields 40,000 to 45,000 clones, approximately 80% seen once. This TCR was recovered from an adult with an advanced solid tumor such as melanoma, head and neck, liver or kidney cancer. The sample here was CD4+ or CD8+ T cells sorted from blood, taken in a trial of the OX40 agonist ivuxolimab. The V call is TRBV19, the J call TRBJ1-5; the D is unclear. CDR3 sequence: CASSFSSGLGNQPQHF. For the CDR3, the DNA is TGTGCCAGTAGTTTCTCTTCTGGACTCGGTAATCAGCCCCAGCATTTT.